The 21 T cell receptor beta chains below come from one sample, sequenced in a study of T-cell reconstitution after alpha-beta-depleted transplantation in children. TCRbeta library preparation incorporated unique molecular identifiers. One entry per CDR3 protein results from TCRdb running MiXCR on the PCR reads. The repertoire includes 75,000 to 100,000 distinct CDR3 sequences, roughly 8.3% of them detected once, and about 7% sits in the top ten. Sequenced material: PBMCs from the stem cell graft donor, taken from the stem cell graft. The receptors originated from a human donor who donated a stem cell graft to a child with congenital amegakaryocytic thrombocytopenia.

This clonotype was seen repeatedly, ten times or more. V is TRBV5-1 and J is TRBJ1-2; no firm D call. The germline gives CDR1 SGHRS, CDR2 YFSETQ. V was trimmed by 4 bases and J by 5 bases, leaving 15 bases between them. The CDR3 has 14 amino acids. CDR3 sequence reads: CASSTGRGRYGYTF. DNA of the CDR3: TGCGCCAGCAGCACCGGACGCGGGAGGTATGGCTACACCTTC.

This clonotype was recorded at least ten times. The chain has TRBV5-6 and TRBJ2-1; D uncertain. CDR1 is SGHDT, CDR2 YYEEEE, per germline. V was clipped by 1 base and J by 4 bases, with 6 bases between them. The CDR3 spans 13 residues. The CDR3 sequence is CASSLFGYNEQFF. DNA for the CDR3: TGTGCCAGCAGCTTGTTCGGGTACAATGAGCAGTTCTTC.

This clonotype was detected many times. The genes are TRBV20-1 and TRBJ1-2; 7 bases line up with TRBD1. Germline lookup yields CDR1 DFQATT and CDR2 SNEGSKA (reference sequence). This CDR3 comprises 17 residues. Germline trimming cut 0 bases from V and 5 bases from J; bases unmatched to any gene: 15. The CDR3 protein is CSARDGSPTGIIYGYTF. The CDR3 nucleotides read TGCAGTGCTAGAGATGGGTCCCCGACAGGGATTATTTATGGCTACACCTTC.

This clonotype appeared many times. The rearrangement links TRBV20-1 to TRBJ1-2; 9 positions agree with TRBD1. Germline V CDR1 and CDR2: DFQATT, SNEGSKA (reference sequence). The J segment lost 4 bases and the V segment lost 2 bases, leaving 14 bases of the junction unmatched. The CDR3 is 17 amino acids. In DNA, the CDR3 is TGCAGTGCTAGACTACCCGGGACAGGGACGGTCGTCTATGGCTACACCTTC. It codes for CSARLPGTGTVVYGYTF.

V gene TRBV5-6 combines with J gene TRBJ1-5; maybe TRBD1 (5 bases). The CDR3 totals 15 residues. The germline V gene encodes CDR1 SGHDT and CDR2 YYEEEE. Trimming shortened V by 4 bases and J by 3 bases, and 14 bases separated the two germline ends. The CDR3 here is CASSENQGPNQPQHF. The CDR3 region has the DNA TGTGCCAGCAGCGAAAACCAGGGCCCCAATCAGCCCCAGCATTTT.

This clonotype was recorded many times. The gene calls are TRBV6-1 and TRBJ2-7; possible D gene TRBD2, 5 bases. With 5 bases removed from V and 0 bases from J, the gap between germline ends came to 11 bases. Germline V CDR1 and CDR2: MNHNS, SASEGT. This CDR3 spans 14 amino acids. The CDR3 sequence: CASSPRGSSYEQYF. In DNA, the CDR3 is TGTGCCAGCAGTCCTCGGGGTAGCTCCTACGAGCAGTACTTC.

Points on this clonotype: This could be a read error, since a much larger clone is one nucleotide away. The chain carries TRBV15 and TRBJ2-5, with D unclear. Germline CDR1 LNHNV, CDR2 YYDKDF (reference sequence). Trimming took off 0 bases at V and 2 bases at J, with 10 bases between the two ends. CDR3 length: 15 residues. CDR3 in DNA: TGTGCCACCAGCAGAGATCGGCTTACTCAAGAGACCCAGTACTTC. Translating gives CATSRDRLTQETQYF.

This clonotype was observed at least ten times. This chain connects TRBV7-6 to TRBJ2-3; 14 nucleotides match TRBD2. From germline, CDR1 is SGHVS and CDR2 FNYEAQ. Trimming at V came to 5 bases and at J to 5 bases, leaving 6 bases not matched to a gene. This CDR3 is built from 16 residues. This CDR3 reads CASSHRLAGGLDTQYF. The CDR3 DNA is TGTGCCAGCAGCCATCGACTAGCGGGGGGGCTAGATACGCAGTATTTT.

On this clonotype itself: Germline and junction disagree at one end, which may indicate a read error. The chain couples TRBV3-1 to TRBJ2-7; TRBD2 is a possible D gene (6 bases). The CDR3 is 16 amino acids. Germline values: CDR1 LGHDT, CDR2 YNNKEL (reference sequence). In nucleotides, the CDR3 is TGTGCCAGCAGCCAAGATCGCGGGACGTTCTCCTACGAGCATTACTTC. This gives the protein CASSQDRGTFSYEHYF.

This clonotype was detected ten times or more. The chain links TRBV7-2 to TRBJ2-1; possibly TRBD2 for D (6 bases). Trimming cost V 5 bases and J 6 bases, with 20 bases left between them. Germline V gene sequence: CDR1 SGHTA, CDR2 FQGNSA. The CDR3 is 16 residues long. CDR3 residues: CASSITGTPATNEQFF. The CDR3 DNA follows: TGTGCCAGCAGCATAACCGGGACTCCAGCCACCAATGAGCAGTTCTTC.

This clonotype was recorded many times. The V and J genes are TRBV7-2 and TRBJ2-7; TRBD2 matches at 16 bases. The CDR3 runs 15 residues. V gave up 5 bases and J gave up 6 bases; unmatched junction bases: 4. Germline CDR1 is SGHTA and CDR2 is FQGNSA. The CDR3, as DNA: TGTGCCAGCAGCCCGGGACTAGCGGGAGGGCGCGAGCAGTACTTC. This sequence encodes CASSPGLAGGREQYF.

This clonotype was recorded many times. This chain joins TRBV24-1 and TRBJ2-3; 7 bases map to TRBD2. The germline CDR1 and CDR2 sequences are KGHDR and SFDVKD. V dropped 3 bases and J dropped 3; count of bases not matched to a gene: 11. The CDR3 sequence is 17 residues long. CDR3 DNA sequence: TGTGCCACCAGTGATCCTAGCGGTGGATCGGATACAGATACGCAGTATTTT. Translated, it gives CATSDPSGGSDTDTQYF.

This clonotype was detected only a few times. This chain links TRBV25-1 with TRBJ1-2; 7 nucleotides agree with TRBD1. In germline, CDR1 is MGHDK, CDR2 SYGVNS. Losses at the gene ends were 5 bases for V and 7 bases for J; bases not matched to a gene: 10. There are 14 residues in the CDR3. CDR3 residues: CASSPDRELGGYTF. DNA for the CDR3: TGTGCCAGCAGTCCTGACAGGGAACTAGGTGGCTACACCTTC.

This clonotype was recorded many times. The chain recombines TRBV7-2 with TRBJ2-1; 8 bases agree with TRBD2. This CDR3 contains 16 residues. V trimming: 2 bases; J trimming: 6 bases; junction bases outside the gene matches: 9. Germline CDR1 SGHTA, CDR2 FQGNSA. The CDR3 DNA reads TGTGCCAGCAGCTTAAACGGGGGGGCCGCGGGCAATGAGCAGTTCTTC. This encodes CASSLNGGAAGNEQFF.

This clonotype appeared many times. This chain links TRBV6-6 with TRBJ1-1, with D unclear. V shed 6 bases and J shed 8 bases, with 13 bases lying between them. This CDR3 has 12 residues. The germline CDR1 and CDR2 sequences are MNHNY and SVGAGI (reference sequence). For the CDR3, the DNA is TGTGCCAGCAGGAGACAATCTAGGGAAGCTTTCTTT. Its translation: CASRRQSREAFF.

This clonotype was seen ten or more times. The rearrangement links TRBV7-3 to TRBJ2-1; the D call may be TRBD1 or TRBD2 (5 bases each). Germline CDR1 SGHTA, CDR2 FQGTGA. The ends were cut back, 5 bases at V and 0 bases at J, with 26 bases in the middle. The CDR3 spans 20 residues. The CDR3 DNA reads as TGTGCCAGCAGCCCCTTTGGGGGTCTCCAGGGTAGTTCCTCCTACAATGAGCAGTTCTTC. It specifies CASSPFGGLQGSSSYNEQFF. Based on the CDR3 plus reference TRBV7-3 and TRBJ2-1, the full variable domain is GAGVSQTPSNKVTEKGKYVELRCDPISGHTALYWYRQSLGQGPEFLIYFQGTGAADDSGLPNDRFFAVRPEGSVSTLKIQRTERGDSAVYLCASSPFGGLQGSSSYNEQFFGPGTRLTVL.

There are many counts of this clonotype. V is TRBV7-2 and J is TRBJ1-5, with TRBD1 matching 9 bases. With 5 bases clipped from V and 7 bases from J, the junction kept 3 bases outside the gene matches. The CDR3 runs to 13 residues. Germline CDR1 is SGHTA and CDR2 is FQGNSA. The CDR3 loop is CASSRDRAQPQHF. CDR3 sequence (DNA): TGTGCCAGCAGCCGGGACAGGGCCCAGCCCCAGCATTTT.

This clonotype was seen many times. The V and J genes are TRBV5-6 and TRBJ1-4; 11 nucleotides align to TRBD1. The CDR3 has 16 amino acids. V dropped 6 bases and J dropped 4; count of bases not matched to a gene: 8. CDR1 is SGHDT and CDR2 is YYEEEE in the germline V gene. DNA for the CDR3: TGTGCCAGCATCCGGACAGGGGGCGATGGTAATGAAAAACTGTTTTTT. It codes for CASIRTGGDGNEKLFF.

This clonotype showed up just a few times. The J gene is TRBJ2-7, the V gene TRBV19, with TRBD1 matching over 8 bases. Germline V gene data show CDR1 as LNHDA and CDR2 as SQIVND (reference sequence). V lost 1 base and J lost 5; bases outside the gene matches: 4. CDR3 length equals 14 residues. The CDR3 here is CASSIGQGADEQYF. The CDR3, as DNA: TGTGCCAGTAGTATAGGCCAGGGGGCCGACGAGCAGTACTTC. The whole variable domain, filled in from reference TRBV19 and TRBJ2-7, reads DGGITQSPKYLFRKEGQNVTLSCEQNLNHDAMYWYRQDPGQGLRLIYYSQIVNDFQKGDIAEGYSVSREKKESFPLTVTSAQKNPTAFYLCASSIGQGADEQYFGPGTRLTVT.

This clonotype was detected ten times or more. The V gene is TRBV12-3 or TRBV12-4, the J gene TRBJ1-1; no firm D call. The ends were cut back, 5 bases at V and 0 bases at J, with 7 bases in the middle. This CDR3 comprises 13 residues. This chain's CDR3 is CASSPWMNTEAFF. Here the CDR3 DNA reads TGTGCCAGCAGTCCGTGGATGAACACTGAAGCTTTCTTT.

This clonotype came up many times. The CDR3 DNA reads as TGCAGTGCAATGAGTAACTATGGCTACACCTTC. It encodes CSAMSNYGYTF. V gene TRBV20-1 combines with J gene TRBJ1-2; no definite D call. The V and J ends lost 6 bases and 1 base respectively, with 6 bases between them. The CDR3 spans 11 residues. CDR1 DFQATT and CDR2 SNEGSKA come from the germline V gene (reference sequence).